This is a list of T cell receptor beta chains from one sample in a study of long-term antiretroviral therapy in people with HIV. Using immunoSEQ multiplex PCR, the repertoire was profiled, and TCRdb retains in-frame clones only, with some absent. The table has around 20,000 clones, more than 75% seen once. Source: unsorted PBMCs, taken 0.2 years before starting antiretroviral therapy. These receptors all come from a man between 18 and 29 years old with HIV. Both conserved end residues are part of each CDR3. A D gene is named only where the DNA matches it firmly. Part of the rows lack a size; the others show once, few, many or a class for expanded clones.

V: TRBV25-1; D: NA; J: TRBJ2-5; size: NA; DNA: TGTGCCAGCAGTGATCGGGATGGCGTAGAGACCCAGTACTTC; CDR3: CASSDRDGVETQYF
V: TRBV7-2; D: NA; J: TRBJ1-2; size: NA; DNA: TGTGCCAGCAGCACCCCTGGGGATGGCTACACCTTC; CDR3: CASSTPGDGYTF
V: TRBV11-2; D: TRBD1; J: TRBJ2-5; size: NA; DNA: TGTGCCAGCAGCTTATCCCGACAGGGTGAAGAGACCCAGTACTTC; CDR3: CASSLSRQGEETQYF
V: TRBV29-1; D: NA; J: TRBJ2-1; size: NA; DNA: TGCAGCGTGATACCGTTTGGGACTTACAATGAGCAGTTCTTC; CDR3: CSVIPFGTYNEQFF
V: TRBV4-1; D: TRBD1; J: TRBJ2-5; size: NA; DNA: TGCGCCAGCAGCCAAGGACAGGGTGAAGAGACCCAGTACTTC; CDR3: CASSQGQGEETQYF
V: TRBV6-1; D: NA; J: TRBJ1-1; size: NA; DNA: TGTGCCAGCAGATTAGACGCAACTGAAGCTTTCTTT; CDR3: CASRLDATEAFF
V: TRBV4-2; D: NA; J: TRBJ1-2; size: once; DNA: TGTGCCAGCAGCCAAGATTTAGGCGCTAACTATGGCTACACCTTC; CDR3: CASSQDLGANYGYTF
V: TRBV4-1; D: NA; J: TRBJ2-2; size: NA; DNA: TGCGCCAGCAGCCCGTCCTTCGGGGAGCTGTTTTTT; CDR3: CASSPSFGELFF
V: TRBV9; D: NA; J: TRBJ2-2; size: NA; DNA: TGTGCCAGCAGCGTAGAGGTCGGCGGGGAGCTGTTTTTT; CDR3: CASSVEVGGELFF
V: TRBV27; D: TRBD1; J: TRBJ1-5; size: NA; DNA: TGTGCCAGCAGTTTAAGGGACAGATATCAGCCCCAGCATTTT; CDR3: CASSLRDRYQPQHF
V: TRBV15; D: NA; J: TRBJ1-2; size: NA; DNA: TGTGCCACCAGCAGAGAACGGGAGATTAACTATGGCTACACCTTC; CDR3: CATSREREINYGYTF
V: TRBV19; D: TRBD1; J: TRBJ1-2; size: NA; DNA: TGTGCCAGTAAGGGGGCGAGGAGCTATGGCTACACCTTC; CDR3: CASKGARSYGYTF
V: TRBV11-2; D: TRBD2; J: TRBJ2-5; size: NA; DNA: TGTGCCAGCAGCTTAGTGGGGCAGCGGGGGGCCTCGGGTACCCAGTACTTC; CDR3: CASSLVGQRGASGTQYF
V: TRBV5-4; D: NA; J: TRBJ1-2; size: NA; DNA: TGTGCCAGCAGCTTGGGAGGGGAGTTTAACTATGGCTACACCTTC; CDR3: CASSLGGEFNYGYTF
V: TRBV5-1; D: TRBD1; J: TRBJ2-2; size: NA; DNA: TGCGCCAGCAGCTTAGACAGGGTCCCCGGGGAGCTGTTTTTT; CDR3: CASSLDRVPGELFF
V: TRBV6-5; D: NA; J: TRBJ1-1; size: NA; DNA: TGTGCCAGCAGTTTCATGAAGGACACTGAAGCTTTCTTT; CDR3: CASSFMKDTEAFF
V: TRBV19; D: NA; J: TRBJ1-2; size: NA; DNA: TGTGCCAGTAGTATCGGGGCAGGGGATGGCTATGGCTACACCTTC; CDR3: CASSIGAGDGYGYTF
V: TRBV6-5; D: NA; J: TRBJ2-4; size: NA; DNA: TGTGCCAGCAGTTGCTCTCCAGTTTTAGCCAAAAACATTCAGTACTTC; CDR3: CASSCSPVLAKNIQYF
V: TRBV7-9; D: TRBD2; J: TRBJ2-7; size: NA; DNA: TGTGCCAGCAGCTCTACAAGCGGGAGCTCGTTCTACGAGCAGTACTTC; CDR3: CASSSTSGSSFYEQYF
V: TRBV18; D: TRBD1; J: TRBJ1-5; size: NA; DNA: TGTGCCAGCTCACCCGGACAGGTACTCAATCAGCCCCAGCATTTT; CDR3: CASSPGQVLNQPQHF